This entry describes one TCR beta chain. In the original workflow: Nucleated cell number was recorded as an estimate derived from reference gene primer amplification. Here immunoSEQ multiplex PCR was the method, and the copy in TCRdb shows in-frame clones only, minus some. V, J and clone size were drawn from that table, and D and trimming were deduced from the DNA. The sample carries roughly 400,000 clones, roughly 86% recorded once. The V gene's germline CDR1 is MNHEY and CDR2 SMNVEV (reference sequence). V lost 5 bases, J lost 1 base, and 2 bases stayed unmatched. The CDR3 has 15 amino acids. The data were obtained in a study of blood T cell repertoires in COVID-19. Study background: COVID-19 samples collected from the United States, Italy and Spain covered acute and convalescent phases. Nucleic acid was either cDNA or gDNA, and it came from T cells, B-cell-depleted T cells, or PBMCs.

Seattle patients were enrolled while actively infected and followed longitudinally. The J gene is TRBJ2-4, the V gene TRBV27; TRBD1 agrees at 10 bases. The material sequenced was peripheral blood. The receptor comes from a woman aged 55-70 years with COVID-19, enrolled during active disease. The CDR3 spells CASSAGQGAKNIQYF. The DNA of the CDR3 is TGTGCCAGCAGTGCGGGACAGGGGGCCAAAAACATTCAGTACTTC.